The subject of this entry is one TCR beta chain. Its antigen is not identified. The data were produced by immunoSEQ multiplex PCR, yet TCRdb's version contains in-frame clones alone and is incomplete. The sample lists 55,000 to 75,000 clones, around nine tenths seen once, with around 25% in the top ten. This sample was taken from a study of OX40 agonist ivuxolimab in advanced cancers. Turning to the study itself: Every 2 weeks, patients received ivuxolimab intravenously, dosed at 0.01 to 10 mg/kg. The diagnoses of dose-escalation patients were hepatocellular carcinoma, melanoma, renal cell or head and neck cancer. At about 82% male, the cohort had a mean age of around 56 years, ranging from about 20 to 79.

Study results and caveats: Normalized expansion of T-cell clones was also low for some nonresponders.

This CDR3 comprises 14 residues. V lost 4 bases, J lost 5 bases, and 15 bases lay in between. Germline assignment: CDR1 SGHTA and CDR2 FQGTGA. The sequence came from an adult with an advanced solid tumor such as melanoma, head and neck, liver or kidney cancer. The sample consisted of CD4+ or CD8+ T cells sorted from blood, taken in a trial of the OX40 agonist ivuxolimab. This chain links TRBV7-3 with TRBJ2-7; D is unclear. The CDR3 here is CASSSRPGRDEQYF. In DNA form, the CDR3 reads TGTGCCAGCAGCTCGCGACCGGGTCGGGACGAGCAGTACTTC. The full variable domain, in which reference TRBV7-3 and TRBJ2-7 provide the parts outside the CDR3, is GAGVSQTPSNKVTEKGKYVELRCDPISGHTALYWYRQSLGQGPEFLIYFQGTGAADDSGLPNDRFFAVRPEGSVSTLKIQRTERGDSAVYLCASSSRPGRDEQYFGPGTRLTVT.